Below are 21 T cell receptor beta chains sequenced from a single sample in a study of T cell responses to AZD1222 COVID-19 vaccine. Using immunoSEQ multiplex PCR, the repertoire was profiled, and TCRdb retains in-frame clones only, with some absent. The data contain some 170,000 clones, 90% to 95% of them seen just once; the ten biggest clones take up about 0.9%. Sample: peripheral blood, taken on day 0 of AZD1222 vaccination. All receptors derive from an adult in good health.

The V call is TRBV28, the J call TRBJ1-1; the match to TRBD1 covers 8 bases. CDR3 size: 12 residues. V was pared by 6 bases and J by 7 bases, with 4 bases of the junction left unmatched. CDR1 MDHEN and CDR2 SYDVKM come from the germline V gene. The CDR3 nucleotides read TGTGCCAGCAGCCTTGGACAGGGTGAAGCTTTCTTT. Translated: CASSLGQGEAFF.

The chain is built from TRBV27 and TRBJ1-5; D uncertain. The V end lost 0 bases, the J end lost 3 bases, and 3 bases lay between the germline ends. Germline CDR1 MNHEY, CDR2 SMNVEV (reference sequence). The CDR3 is 13 amino acids. CDR3 sequence reads: CASSLSDNQPQHF. The CDR3 coding sequence is TGTGCCAGCAGTTTATCCGACAATCAGCCCCAGCATTTT.

J is TRBJ1-2 and V is TRBV5-4; D not resolved. This CDR3 spans 12 amino acids. Germline CDR1 SGHNT, CDR2 YYREEE (reference sequence). Trimming removed 3 bases from V and 7 bases from J, with 10 bases in between. CDR3 DNA: TGTGCCAGCAGCTCCTCGAGGAGTGGCTACACCTTC. Encoded protein: CASSSSRSGYTF. The entire variable domain, with the rest obtained from reference TRBV5-4 and TRBJ1-2, is as follows: ETGVTQSPTHLIKTRGQQVTLRCSSQSGHNTVSWYQQALGQGPQFIFQYYREEENGRGNFPPRFSGLQFPNYSSELNVNALELDDSALYLCASSSSRSGYTFGSGTRLTVV.

The chain is built from TRBV7-3 and TRBJ1-6; TRBD1 is a possible D gene (6 bases). Germline CDR1 SGHTA, CDR2 FQGTGA. The V gene lost 1 base and the J gene lost 7 bases, with 11 bases spanning the gap. The CDR3 length is 15 residues. The chain's CDR3 is CASSLNRATNSPLHF. Here the CDR3 DNA reads TGTGCCAGCAGCTTAAACAGGGCCACGAATTCACCCCTCCACTTT.

The chain recombines TRBV2 with TRBJ1-3; perhaps TRBD1 as D (6 bases). In germline, CDR1 is SNHLY, CDR2 FYNNEI. V shed 6 bases and J shed 4 bases, with 13 bases lying between them. This CDR3 has 14 amino acids. In DNA form, the CDR3 reads TGTGCCAGCAGAGACCGGACAGACGGAAACACCATATATTTT. It specifies CASRDRTDGNTIYF.

The chain combines TRBV6-5 with TRBJ1-2; 7 bases match TRBD1. The V gene end was trimmed by 7 bases and the J gene end by 8 bases; junction bases not matched to a gene: 16. The germline CDR1 and CDR2 sequences are MNHEY and SVGAGI. The CDR3 has 15 amino acids. CDR3 loop: CASTLSGTVEYGYTF. In DNA, the CDR3 is TGTGCCAGCACCCTATCCGGGACAGTGGAATACGGCTACACCTTC.

The CDR3 loop reads CASSSQGAEKNTEAFF. The CDR3 nucleotides are TGTGCCAGCAGTTCCCAGGGAGCAGAAAAGAACACTGAAGCTTTCTTT. The chain couples TRBV28 to TRBJ1-1; tentative D call: TRBD1 (5 bases). With 4 bases removed from V and 1 base from J, the gap between germline ends came to 16 bases. Germline assignment: CDR1 MDHEN and CDR2 SYDVKM. CDR3 size: 16 residues.

V usage is TRBV10-3 and J usage is TRBJ2-1; maybe TRBD2 (7 bases). This CDR3 spans 15 amino acids. V gave up 5 bases and J gave up 9 bases, with 20 bases separating them. Germline V gene lookup returns CDR1 ENHRY and CDR2 SYGVKD. The CDR3 coding sequence is TGTGCCATCAGTAGTACGGGGGGCCCAGACGTTGAGCAGTTCTTC. Translating gives CAISSTGGPDVEQFF.

The CDR3 sequence is CASRQSGGLETQYF. The CDR3 DNA reads TGTGCCAGTCGGCAGTCCGGGGGTTTAGAGACCCAGTACTTC. The chain links TRBV19 to TRBJ2-5; the D gene is possibly TRBD2 (6 bases). Trimming took off 8 bases at V and 4 bases at J, with 17 bases between the two ends. Looked up from germline, CDR1 is LNHDA and CDR2 is SQIVND (reference sequence). CDR3 size: 14 residues.

The chain has TRBV27 and TRBJ1-6, with 7 bases fitting TRBD1. J gave up 6 bases and V 2 bases, and 10 bases lay outside the gene matches. Germline CDR1 is MNHEY and CDR2 is SMNVEV (reference sequence). The CDR3 length is 17 residues. The CDR3 DNA follows: TGTGCCAGCAGTTTAAGGGGGCGGGGCCGAGGTAATTCACCCCTCCACTTT. Protein product: CASSLRGRGRGNSPLHF.

J is TRBJ2-5 and V is TRBV10-2; D is unclear. The CDR3 is 14 residues long. From germline, CDR1 is WSHSY and CDR2 SAAADI. V lost 0 bases and J lost 2, with 7 bases in between. CDR3 DNA sequence: TGCGCCAGCAGTGAGTCAGCAGAGCAAGAGACCCAGTACTTC. This translates into CASSESAEQETQYF.

The V and J genes are TRBV4-3 and TRBJ1-5; D unclear. Germline loops: CDR1 LGHNA, CDR2 YSLEER. V was trimmed by 0 bases and J by 1 base, leaving 4 bases between them. The CDR3 runs 14 residues. The CDR3 is CASSQDQSNQPQHF. CDR3 DNA: TGCGCCAGCAGCCAAGATCAGAGCAATCAGCCCCAGCATTTT.

The V call is TRBV20-1, the J call TRBJ1-2; no firm D call. Germline assignment: CDR1 DFQATT and CDR2 SNEGSKA (reference sequence). The CDR3 consists of 12 residues. V was pared by 3 bases and J by 2 bases, with 7 bases between. CDR3 in DNA: TGCAGTGCTAGTGAAGGGAACTATGGCTACACCTTC. The encoded protein is CSASEGNYGYTF.

The chain carries TRBV25-1 and TRBJ2-4; D is possibly TRBD1 (5 bases). The length of the CDR3 is 15 residues. Looked up from germline, CDR1 is MGHDK and CDR2 is SYGVNS. V was cut by 3 bases and J by 10 bases, with 19 bases left in between. CDR3 sequence: CASSDLRQTDAIQYF. CDR3 nucleotide sequence: TGTGCCAGCAGTGACCTGAGACAGACTGATGCAATTCAGTACTTC.

The chain employs TRBV5-6 and TRBJ1-6, with D possibly TRBD1 on 5 matching bases. The V gene's germline CDR1 is SGHDT and CDR2 YYEEEE. The CDR3 is 17 residues long. V was pared by 2 bases and J by 2 bases, with 14 bases between. Here the CDR3 reads CASSLLNTGAYNSPLHF. The DNA for the CDR3 is TGTGCCAGCAGCTTATTAAATACAGGAGCCTATAATTCACCCCTCCACTTT.

The chain's CDR3 is CSGVLAGGGTDTQYF. For the CDR3, the DNA is TGCAGCGGCGTGCTAGCGGGGGGAGGCACAGATACGCAGTATTTT. The gene calls are TRBV29-1 and TRBJ2-3, with 11 positions matching TRBD2. CDR1 and CDR2 (germline): SQVTM, ANQGSEA. V shed 7 bases and J 1 base; nucleotides not matched to a gene: 7. This CDR3 is 15 amino acids long.

The chain recombines TRBV3-1 (or the pseudogene TRBV3-2) with TRBJ2-1, with D perhaps TRBD1 (6 bases). This CDR3 contains 16 residues. Trimming stripped 0 bases from V and 0 bases from J, with 9 bases between. The germline CDR1 and CDR2 sequences are LGHDT and YNNKEL (reference sequence). CDR3 in amino acids: CASSQDKGGSYNEQFF. In nucleotides, the CDR3 is TGTGCCAGCAGCCAAGATAAAGGGGGCTCCTACAATGAGCAGTTCTTC.

The genes are TRBV21-1 and TRBJ2-7. TRBV21-1 is marked as a pseudogene. The CDR3 covers 16 residues. As DNA, the CDR3 is TGTGCCAGCAGCCTCTACTGGACGACGGGCTCCTACGAGCAGTACTTC. This encodes CASSLYWTTGSYEQYF.

The V and J genes are TRBV5-1 and TRBJ2-7; D unresolved. The CDR3 extends over 14 amino acids. Germline CDR1 is SGHRS and CDR2 is YFSETQ. V was cut by 2 bases and J by 5 bases, with 14 bases left in between. CDR3 in amino acids: CASSLSTRPDEQYF. The CDR3 DNA is TGCGCCAGCAGCTTAAGCACCCGCCCGGACGAGCAGTACTTC.

This chain joins TRBV20-1 and TRBJ1-2; D not certain. V was clipped by 3 bases and J by 7 bases, with 15 bases between them. Germline V gene sequence: CDR1 DFQATT, CDR2 SNEGSKA (reference sequence). This CDR3 is 13 amino acids long. The CDR3 loop reads CSASWAINSGYTF. The CDR3 DNA reads as TGCAGTGCTAGTTGGGCTATAAACAGTGGCTACACCTTC.

This clone has more than one count but fewer than ten. The chain has TRBV25-1 and TRBJ2-7; D gene ambiguous. The V end was cut by 7 bases, the J end by 2 bases, with 9 bases between. CDR3 length equals 12 residues. Germline-derived CDR1 and CDR2 are MGHDK and SYGVNS. DNA of the CDR3: TGTGCCAGCACTGCAGGAGCCTACGAGCAGTACTTC. Translating it yields CASTAGAYEQYF.